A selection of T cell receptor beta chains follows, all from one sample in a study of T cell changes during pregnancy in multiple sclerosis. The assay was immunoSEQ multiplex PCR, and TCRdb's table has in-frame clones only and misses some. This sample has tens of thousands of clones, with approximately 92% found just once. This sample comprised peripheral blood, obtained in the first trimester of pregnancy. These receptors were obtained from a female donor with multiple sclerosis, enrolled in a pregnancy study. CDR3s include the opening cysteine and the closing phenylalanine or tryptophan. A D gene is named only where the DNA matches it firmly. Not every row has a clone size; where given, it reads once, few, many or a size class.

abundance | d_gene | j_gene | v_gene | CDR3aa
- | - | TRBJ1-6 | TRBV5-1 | CASSLSGEVSNSPLHF
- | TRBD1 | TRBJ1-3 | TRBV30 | CAWSELPGQGPLFSSGNTIYF
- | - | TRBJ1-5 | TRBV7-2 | CASSPLSRGYSNQPQHF
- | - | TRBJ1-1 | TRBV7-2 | CASSLNPNRGTEAFF
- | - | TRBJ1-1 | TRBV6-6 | CASSPLPRGDTEAFF
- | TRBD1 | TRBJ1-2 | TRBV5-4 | CASSPQTGVNYGYTF
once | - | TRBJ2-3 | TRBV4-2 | CASSQDYRGLTDTQYF
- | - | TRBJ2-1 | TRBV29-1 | CSVEGISEDMNEQFF
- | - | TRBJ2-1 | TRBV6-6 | CASSSGDSYNEQFF
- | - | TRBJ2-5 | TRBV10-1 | CASSEWGLTETQYF
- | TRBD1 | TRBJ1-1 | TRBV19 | CASSVTGGSEAFF